Listed below are T cell receptor beta chains from one sample, sequenced in a study of cytomegalovirus exposure and HLA in healthy donors. The assay was immunoSEQ multiplex PCR, and TCRdb's table has in-frame clones only and misses some. The data hold about 150,000 clones, with about 94% observed a single time. Sample: PBMCs. Receptors were obtained from a man aged 18 to 29 in good health and CMV-seropositive. The CDR3 runs from the conserved cysteine through the conserved F or W. D genes are given only for firm matches. Rows give clone size only sometimes, using once, few, many, or a class for an expanded clone.

j_gene,d_gene,abundance,v_gene,CDR3nt,CDR3aa
TRBJ1-2,.,.,TRBV6-5,TGTGCCAGCAGTTACGTTGGGGAGCGCGGCTACACCTTC,CASSYVGERGYTF
TRBJ1-1,.,.,TRBV27,TGTGCCAGCAGTTTAATAGGGAGGACTGAAGCTTTCTTT,CASSLIGRTEAFF
TRBJ1-2,TRBD1,.,TRBV4-1,TGCGCCAGCAGCCAAGAGGGTGCACAGGGGATGTATGGCTACACCTTC,CASSQEGAQGMYGYTF
TRBJ1-1,.,.,TRBV10-3,TGTGCCATCAGTATACAGGGTGGAGAAACTGAAGCTTTCTTT,CAISIQGGETEAFF
TRBJ2-7,TRBD2,.,TRBV28,TGTGCCAGCAGACTCGGGACTAGCGGGAGTTATAGCGGGCAGTACTTC,CASRLGTSGSYSGQYF
TRBJ1-5,.,once,TRBV5-1,TGCGCCAGCAGCTTGTCTGGCGCAGGGGCGAGTCAGCCCCAGCATTTT,CASSLSGAGASQPQHF
TRBJ2-5,TRBD1,.,TRBV28,TGTGCCAGCAGTTTTTTAGGACAGGGCCAAGAGACCCAGTACTTC,CASSFLGQGQETQYF
TRBJ2-1,TRBD2,.,TRBV9,TGTGCCAGCAGCGTAGAGGGTACTAGCGGGACTTACAATGAGCAGTTCTTC,CASSVEGTSGTYNEQFF
TRBJ1-1,.,.,TRBV5-1,TGCGCCAGCAGCTTCCTCGAGGCGGGGACTGAAGCTTTCTTT,CASSFLEAGTEAFF
TRBJ2-7,.,.,TRBV27,TGTGCCAGCAGCTCACCGGGTCACAATCCCTACGAGCAGTACTTC,CASSSPGHNPYEQYF
TRBJ2-1,.,.,TRBV10-2,TGCGCCAGCAGTGAGGTCCAGGAGCAGTTCTTC,CASSEVQEQFF
TRBJ2-7,TRBD1,few,TRBV2,TGTGCCAGCAGCGGCTATCTCCGGGACAGGGGGCCTTACGAGCAGTACTTC,CASSGYLRDRGPYEQYF
TRBJ2-1,.,.,TRBV20-1,TGCAGTGCTAGGGGAGCCGGAGGATTGTTCTTC,CSARGAGGLFF
TRBJ1-5,.,.,TRBV6-5,TGTGCCAGCAGCAGGGGAACCAATCAGCCCCAGCATTTT,CASSRGTNQPQHF
TRBJ2-5,TRBD2,.,TRBV2,TGTGCCAGCAGTGACGCTAGCGGGAGTAAGGAGACCCAGTACTTC,CASSDASGSKETQYF
TRBJ2-2,.,.,TRBV30,TGTGCCTGGAGTGAGCGCGCCGGGGAGCTGTTTTTT,CAWSERAGELFF
TRBJ2-1,.,.,TRBV28,TGTGCCAGCAGTTTATCTCCTCTGGGCACCTACAATGAGCAGTTCTTC,CASSLSPLGTYNEQFF
TRBJ1-5,TRBD1,.,TRBV28,TGTGCCAGCAGTTATCGGGACAGGGGCAGAGAGCCCCAGCATTTT,CASSYRDRGREPQHF
TRBJ2-2,TRBD2,once,TRBV2,TGTTGTGGGGAGCTAGCGGGAGGCGCCGGGGAGCTGTTTTTT,CCGELAGGAGELFF
TRBJ2-7,TRBD1,.,TRBV11-2,TGTGCCAGCAGCCGAGGGACAGGGCCGTCCTACGAGCAGTACTTC,CASSRGTGPSYEQYF
TRBJ2-3,.,.,TRBV6-5,TGTGCCAGCAGTTTGGACTATCGCACAGATACGCAGTATTTT,CASSLDYRTDTQYF
TRBJ1-3,.,.,TRBV6-6,TGTGCCAGCAGTTCGGCCTCTCTGAGGCCTGGAAACACCATATATTTT,CASSSASLRPGNTIYF
TRBJ2-5,TRBD1,.,TRBV27,TGTGCCAGCAGTGCGACAGGGTCGGAAGAGACCCAGTACTTC,CASSATGSEETQYF
TRBJ1-1,.,.,TRBV28,TGTGCCCTCATGGGGCCGAACACTGAAGCTTTCTTT,CALMGPNTEAFF
TRBJ1-5,TRBD1,.,TRBV7-2,TGTGCCAGCGCACAGGGGCCGTATAGCAATCAGCCCCAGCATTTT,CASAQGPYSNQPQHF
TRBJ1-1,TRBD1,few,TRBV14,TGTGCCAGCAGCGCAGGGGGGAGGAACACTGAAGCTTTCTTT,CASSAGGRNTEAFF
TRBJ2-1,.,.,TRBV19,TGTGCCAGTAGTATCGGAGGTTACAATGAGCAGTTCTTC,CASSIGGYNEQFF
TRBJ2-1,TRBD2,.,TRBV2,TGTGCCAAATTAAGGGGCCTAGCGGGGGAGTACAATGAGCAGTTCTTC,CAKLRGLAGEYNEQFF
TRBJ2-4,.,.,TRBV7-6,TGTGCCAGCAGCCCTCAGAGTGGGAGATCCCCACAGTACTTC,CASSPQSGRSPQYF
TRBJ1-4,.,once,TRBV10-2,TGCGCCAGCAGAAGAGATCGAGCCGAAAAACTGTTTTTT,CASRRDRAEKLFF
TRBJ1-2,.,.,TRBV29-1,TGCAGCGTGCCCCACTCGGCTAACTATGGCTACACCTTC,CSVPHSANYGYTF
TRBJ2-7,.,.,TRBV18,TGTGCCAGCTCACCCTGGGGCCCCGAGGTCTACGAGCAGTACTTC,CASSPWGPEVYEQYF
TRBJ2-7,.,.,TRBV28,TGTGCCAGCAAGTCAGGGTTTTGGGACGAGCAGTACTTC,CASKSGFWDEQYF
TRBJ2-3,.,.,TRBV13,TGTGCCAGCAGCTCTCAGACAGATACGCAGTATTTT,CASSSQTDTQYF
TRBJ2-1,.,.,TRBV6-1,TGTGCCAGCAGTGAACGATCGGTGGGGGCCAACAATGAGCAGTTCTTC,CASSERSVGANNEQFF
TRBJ1-2,TRBD1,.,TRBV2,TGTGCCAGCTACACAGGGGGGAGATATGGCTACACCTTC,CASYTGGRYGYTF
TRBJ2-2,TRBD2,.,TRBV5-4,TGTGCCAGCAGCCGACTAGCGGGACGGTCGAGCACCGGGGAGCTGTTTTTT,CASSRLAGRSSTGELFF
TRBJ2-3,TRBD2,.,TRBV10-2,TGCGCCAGCAGTGATATTGGTCTAGCGGGAGCGGATACGCAGTATTTT,CASSDIGLAGADTQYF
TRBJ2-2,.,.,TRBV2,TGTGCCAGCAGTAGCGGGCCGAACACCGGGGAGCTGTTTTTT,CASSSGPNTGELFF
TRBJ2-7,TRBD1,.,TRBV2,TGTGCCAGCCGGGACAGCTACGAGCAGTACTTC,CASRDSYEQYF
TRBJ2-1,.,.,TRBV7-9,TGTGCCAGCAGCCCCCTGACTAGTCGAGCCTACAATGAGCAGTTCTTC,CASSPLTSRAYNEQFF
TRBJ1-4,TRBD1,.,TRBV4-1,TGCGCCAGCAGCCAAAGGTATTCCCGGGACAGGAGAGAAAAACTGTTTTTT,CASSQRYSRDRREKLFF
TRBJ2-5,.,once,TRBV6-1,TGTGCCAGCAGTGAGAGAGGGACTTGGTACCAAGAGACCCAGTACTTC,CASSERGTWYQETQYF
TRBJ2-5,.,.,TRBV9,TGTGCCAGCAGCAGGACTACACAAGAGACCCAGTACTTC,CASSRTTQETQYF
TRBJ1-1,TRBD1,.,TRBV4-1,TGCGCCAGCAGTTTCTCCGGGACAGGGGGTACTGAAGCTTTCTTT,CASSFSGTGGTEAFF
TRBJ2-2,TRBD2,.,TRBV6-5,TGTGCCAGCAGTTACTCGAGCGGGGCGGGAGAGCTGTTTTTT,CASSYSSGAGELFF
TRBJ2-7,TRBD2,.,TRBV27,TGTGCCAGCAGTACTCCGCGGGAGGGGTACGAGCAGTACTTC,CASSTPREGYEQYF
TRBJ2-4,TRBD1,.,TRBV29-1,TGCAGCGTTGTGGGGACAGCAAAAAACATTCAGTACTTC,CSVVGTAKNIQYF
TRBJ2-1,.,.,TRBV10-3,TGTGCCATCAGAGAGGAGGGCCGGAGCTCCTACAATGAGCAGTTCTTC,CAIREEGRSSYNEQFF